The 22 T cell receptor beta chains in this list originate from one sample, sequenced in a study of T cells after yellow fever vaccination. TCRdb reprocessed the 5' RACE reads via MiXCR and lists one record per CDR3 protein. The sample has 300,000 to 400,000 distinct CDR3 sequences; 6% to 8% are singletons. The source material was PBMCs, sampled 5 days after the yellow fever booster vaccination. Source of these receptors: a man aged 25 to 40 who received the YFV17D yellow fever vaccine.

This clonotype occurred a few times. The chain has TRBV6-1 and TRBJ2-7; 13 bases agree with TRBD2. Germline V gene data show CDR1 as MNHNS and CDR2 as SASEGT. V dropped 6 bases and J dropped 7; count of bases not matched to a gene: 6. The CDR3 has 14 amino acids. CDR3 amino acids: CASSLTSGRLEQYF. CDR3 DNA: TGTGCCAGCAGCCTGACTAGCGGGAGGCTGGAGCAGTACTTC.

The gene calls are TRBV6-1 and TRBJ1-5; a weak D match, TRBD1 (6 bases). The CDR3 runs 13 residues. CDR1 is MNHNS and CDR2 is SASEGT in the germline V gene. Trimming shortened V by 4 bases and J by 5 bases, and 9 bases separated the two germline ends. The CDR3, as DNA: TGTGCCAGCAGTGGGGGGGGCTATCAGCCCCAGCATTTT. Protein sequence: CASSGGGYQPQHF.

In this sample, this clonotype turned up a few times. The CDR3 coding sequence is TGCGCCAGCAGTCAATTTTATACAGGGGCTACCTACGAGCAGTACTTC. Encoded protein: CASSQFYTGATYEQYF. The chain employs TRBV23-1 and TRBJ2-7, with 7 bases matching TRBD1. TRBV23-1 is sorted into the ORF group, with uncertain function. With V trimmed by 1 base and J by 2 bases, 8 bases remained unmatched. This CDR3 region has 16 residues.

In its sample, this clonotype was seen a few times. The chain links TRBV11-1 to TRBJ2-1; 11 positions agree with TRBD2. The CDR3 has 19 residues. V dropped 1 base and J dropped 0; count of bases not matched to a gene: 8. Germline lookup yields CDR1 SGHAT and CDR2 FQDESV (reference sequence). This chain's CDR3 is CASSLEPGTSGSSYNEQFF. CDR3 coding DNA: TGTGCCAGCAGCTTAGAGCCCGGGACTAGCGGTAGCTCCTACAATGAGCAGTTCTTC. Complete variable domain (other parts from reference TRBV11-1 and TRBJ2-1): EAEVAQSPRYKITEKSQAVAFWCDPISGHATLYWYRQILGQGPELLVQFQDESVVDDSQLPKDRFSAERLKGVDSTLKIQPAELGDSAMYLCASSLEPGTSGSSYNEQFFGPGTRLTVL.

This clonotype was seen ten or more times. The rearrangement joins TRBV5-1 to TRBJ2-1; no definite D call. The CDR3 sequence is 12 residues long. Trimming took off 8 bases at V and 0 bases at J, with 6 bases between the two ends. CDR1 and CDR2 from the germline V gene are SGHRS and YFSETQ. The CDR3 nucleotides read TGCGCCAGTGAAAGCTCCTACAATGAGCAGTTCTTC. Its protein product is CASESSYNEQFF.

In this sample, this clonotype turned up a few times. For the CDR3, the DNA is TGCGCCAGCAGCCGGCGACTAGCGGGAGAGCAAGAGACCCAGTACTTC. Its translation: CASSRRLAGEQETQYF. The rearrangement links TRBV5-1 to TRBJ2-5, with 12 bases lining up with TRBD2. Germline V lookup: CDR1 SGHRS, CDR2 YFSETQ. The CDR3 length is 16 residues. With V trimmed by 4 bases and J by 2 bases, 6 bases remained unmatched.

This clonotype was counted only a few times. The rearrangement links TRBV4-3 to TRBJ2-5; 7 bases are a match to TRBD1. Germline values: CDR1 LGHNA, CDR2 YSLEER. The CDR3 runs 17 residues. V dropped 0 bases and J dropped 4; count of bases not matched to a gene: 11. DNA for the CDR3: TGCGCCAGCAGCCAAGACAAGGGGGTAGGGGGCGGAGAGACCCAGTACTTC. Amino acid sequence: CASSQDKGVGGGETQYF.

The table lists this clonotype with many counts. The chain uses TRBV30 and TRBJ1-1, with 7 positions matching TRBD1. The length of the CDR3 is 14 residues. V shed 2 bases and J 1 base; nucleotides not matched to a gene: 4. CDR1 is GTSNPN and CDR2 is SVGIG in the germline V gene (reference sequence). The DNA for the CDR3 is TGTGCCTGGAGTCATACAGGGGAGAACACTGAAGCTTTCTTT. Translated, it gives CAWSHTGENTEAFF.

The J gene is TRBJ2-4, the V gene TRBV20-1, with D maybe TRBD2 (5 bases). CDR3 length: 12 amino acids. Germline V gives CDR1 DFQATT, CDR2 SNEGSKA (reference sequence). V was clipped by 3 bases and J by 7 bases, with 10 bases between them. CDR3 in amino acids: CSASPGSNIQYF. In DNA form, the CDR3 reads TGCAGTGCTAGCCCGGGATCCAACATTCAGTACTTC.

V gene TRBV24-1 combines with J gene TRBJ2-7; 10 bases fit TRBD2. This CDR3 has 16 amino acids. V trimming: 4 bases; J trimming: 5 bases; junction bases outside the gene matches: 10. Per germline, CDR1 KGHDR and CDR2 SFDVKD. The CDR3 loop is CATSDPKREGRHEQYF. As DNA, the CDR3 is TGTGCCACCAGTGACCCTAAGCGGGAGGGTCGACACGAGCAGTACTTC.

Regarding this clonotype: At one boundary the junction diverges from the germline segment, which might be a read error. The rearrangement links TRBV20-1 to TRBJ1-3; a possible D gene is TRBD1 (5 bases). In germline, CDR1 is DFQATT, CDR2 SNEGSKA (reference sequence). The CDR3 is made up of 16 amino acids. The CDR3 reads CCAREGTAGSGNTIYF. CDR3 nucleotides: TGCTGTGCTAGAGAGGGGACCGCGGGCTCTGGAAACACCATATATTTT.

There are many counts of this clonotype. The chain couples TRBV7-6 to TRBJ1-2, with 7 nucleotides matching TRBD1. Trimming removed 0 bases from V and 5 bases from J; junction bases left unmatched: 6. CDR3 length equals 15 residues. Germline CDR1 reads SGHVS; CDR2 reads FNYEAQ. DNA of the CDR3: TGTGCCAGCAGCTTAGCGGGACAGCATGATTATGGCTACACCTTC. Its protein product is CASSLAGQHDYGYTF.

This clonotype was observed many times. This sequence joins TRBV28 and TRBJ2-2; D may be TRBD1 (5 bases). V dropped 11 bases and J dropped 0 bases, with 7 bases sitting between them. The CDR3 is 12 residues long. CDR1 and CDR2 from the germline V gene are MDHEN and SYDVKM. This CDR3 is CAGAANTGELFF. The CDR3 DNA follows: TGTGCCGGGGCAGCGAACACCGGGGAGCTGTTTTTT.

This clonotype was detected a few times. The genes are TRBV4-2 and TRBJ2-1; 8 positions match TRBD1. Germline CDR1 and CDR2: LGHNA and YNFKEQ. Losses at the gene ends were 1 base for V and 4 bases for J; bases not matched to a gene: 6. The CDR3 extends over 16 amino acids. The CDR3, as DNA: TGTGCCAGCAGCCAAGGACAGGGGAGCGGGTACAATGAGCAGTTCTTC. The encoded protein is CASSQGQGSGYNEQFF.

There are a few counts of this clonotype. Written as DNA, the CDR3 is TGTGCCAGCACAAGCCCCGGGACAGGGGGCTACGAGCAGTACTTC. This translates into CASTSPGTGGYEQYF. V usage is TRBV6-1 and J usage is TRBJ2-7; 11 nucleotides align to TRBD1. The J segment lost 3 bases and the V segment lost 7 bases, leaving 8 bases of the junction unmatched. Germline CDR1 is MNHNS and CDR2 is SASEGT. The CDR3 length is 15 residues.

Remarks on this clonotype: An end of the junction differs from the germline gene, which may be a read error. The gene calls are TRBV12-3 or TRBV12-4 and TRBJ2-1; 11 nucleotides match TRBD2. CDR3 length equals 18 residues. The CDR3 nucleotides are TGTGCCATCAGTTTCCCCATAGCGGGAGGGCCGGAGTACAATGAGCAGTTCTTC. Its protein product is CAISFPIAGGPEYNEQFF.

The chain carries TRBV20-1 and TRBJ2-3; TRBD2 is a possible D gene (5 bases). This CDR3 spans 13 amino acids. The germline V gene has CDR1 DFQATT and CDR2 SNEGSKA (reference sequence). Trimming took 6 bases from V and 1 from J, leaving 11 bases between them. The CDR3 DNA reads TGCAGTGCCTTAGCCGGGGGCACAGATACGCAGTATTTT. Encoded protein: CSALAGGTDTQYF.

This chain uses TRBV27 with TRBJ2-3; 7 positions match TRBD1. The V gene end was trimmed by 7 bases and the J gene end by 4 bases; junction bases not matched to a gene: 14. Germline CDR1 MNHEY, CDR2 SMNVEV (reference sequence). The CDR3 is 16 amino acids. The CDR3 loop reads CASKPDRRTMADTQYF. DNA for the CDR3: TGTGCCAGCAAACCGGACAGGAGGACGATGGCAGATACGCAGTATTTT.

The chain joins TRBV6-5 to TRBJ2-7, with D perhaps matching TRBD2 (5 bases). The V gene's germline CDR1 is MNHEY and CDR2 SVGAGI. This CDR3 has 14 amino acids. V was pared by 5 bases and J by 4 bases, with 15 bases between. The CDR3, as DNA: TGTGCCAGCAGTACTCGGAGGCAGGTATACGAGCAGTACTTC. It encodes CASSTRRQVYEQYF.

In this sample, this clonotype turned up many times. The V and J genes are TRBV7-2 and TRBJ2-3, with D perhaps given as TRBD1 or TRBD2 (5 bases each). The CDR3 is 16 amino acids. Trimming left V 2 bases short and J 2 bases short, with 14 bases between. Germline V gene lookup returns CDR1 SGHTA and CDR2 FQGNSA. For the CDR3, the DNA is TGTGCCAGCAGCTTATATCGGGGCTCTTACACAGATACGCAGTATTTT. Protein product: CASSLYRGSYTDTQYF.

This chain links TRBV5-1 with TRBJ2-1; 10 nucleotides align to TRBD2. The CDR3 spans 15 residues. The germline V gene has CDR1 SGHRS and CDR2 YFSETQ. Germline trimming cut 6 bases from V and 1 base from J; bases unmatched to any gene: 4. This CDR3 is CASTKAGGSYNEQFF. CDR3 nucleotides: TGCGCCAGCACCAAAGCGGGAGGGTCCTACAATGAGCAGTTCTTC.

This chain connects TRBV11-2 to TRBJ1-1; D gene uncertain. This CDR3 comprises 14 residues. V was trimmed by 4 bases and J by 5 bases, leaving 14 bases between them. Germline CDR1 reads SGHAT; CDR2 reads FQNNGV. CDR3 sequence reads: CASSSFLVGTEAFF. For the CDR3, the DNA is TGTGCCAGCAGCTCTTTCCTAGTCGGAACTGAAGCTTTCTTT.